This record looks at one T cell receptor (beta chain) sequence and its context. What it recognizes is unknown. These data come from a study of OX40 agonist ivuxolimab in advanced cancers. Across the whole study: Dosing consisted of intravenous ivuxolimab at 0.01 to 10 mg/kg every 2 weeks. A history of anti-PD-1, anti-PD-L1 or anti-CTLA-4 therapy was acceptable, and more than 30% had some.

Whole-study results and caveats: Relative to CD4+ cells, CD8+ T cells on average had more expanded clones.

The ends lost 10 bases at V and 9 bases at J; junction bases unmatched: 12. The CDR3 has 13 residues. Germline V gives CDR1 MNHNY, CDR2 SVGAGI (reference sequence). The data were produced by immunoSEQ multiplex PCR, yet TCRdb's version contains in-frame clones alone and is incomplete. The table includes more than 50,000 clones, 70% to 90% detected once. This TCR was sampled from an adult with an advanced solid tumor such as melanoma, head and neck, liver or kidney cancer. V is TRBV6-6 and J is TRBJ2-3, with 8 bases fitting TRBD2. The sample was CD4+ or CD8+ T cells sorted from blood, taken in a trial of the OX40 agonist ivuxolimab. CDR3: CATCGGSDLTQYF. CDR3 bases: TGTGCCACCTGCGGGGGGTCCGATTTAACGCAGTATTTT.